Listed below are T cell receptor beta chains from one sample, sequenced in a study of PD-1 blockade in classical Hodgkin lymphoma. Measured with immunoSEQ multiplex PCR; TCRdb has only the in-frame clones, and not every one. The sample lists 40,000 or so clones, around four fifths seen once, with around 15% in the top ten. Sequencing was performed on peripheral blood mononuclear cells (PBMCs), taken at baseline. The origin of the receptors is a human donor with classical Hodgkin lymphoma. Both conserved end residues are part of each CDR3. Fields, in order: J gene, clone size, V gene, CDR3 protein. Clone size is not always given. Where it is, it says once, few, many or a class for expanded clones.

J gene: TRBJ2-7
clone size: -
V gene: TRBV9
CDR3 protein: CASSGDGYEQYF

J gene: TRBJ1-6
clone size: -
V gene: TRBV2
CDR3 protein: CASTRDSNSPLHF

J gene: TRBJ1-1
clone size: -
V gene: TRBV6-5
CDR3 protein: CASSYSGGLNTEAFF

J gene: TRBJ1-3
clone size: few
V gene: TRBV15
CDR3 protein: CATSRDEGAGGNTIYF

J gene: TRBJ2-2
clone size: -
V gene: TRBV9
CDR3 protein: CASSPRGRAGELFF

J gene: TRBJ1-1
clone size: -
V gene: TRBV27
CDR3 protein: CARVGQENTEAFF

J gene: TRBJ2-7
clone size: -
V gene: TRBV6-6
CDR3 protein: CASSSTGGSYEQYF

J gene: TRBJ2-7
clone size: -
V gene: TRBV29-1
CDR3 protein: CSGMQGKSGEQYF

J gene: TRBJ1-2
clone size: -
V gene: TRBV5-4
CDR3 protein: CASSTSRDRLLGYTF

J gene: TRBJ2-5
clone size: once
V gene: TRBV5-1
CDR3 protein: CASSWYSGAQETQYF

J gene: TRBJ2-5
clone size: -
V gene: TRBV2
CDR3 protein: CASSGDSGSGKTQYF

J gene: TRBJ2-1
clone size: -
V gene: TRBV6-5
CDR3 protein: CASSYWSRGSYNEQFF

J gene: TRBJ2-5
clone size: -
V gene: TRBV19
CDR3 protein: CASSRRLGQETQYF

J gene: TRBJ2-7
clone size: -
V gene: TRBV4-3
CDR3 protein: CASSQANGYEQYF

J gene: TRBJ2-3
clone size: -
V gene: TRBV11-2
CDR3 protein: CASSFLLGQGLSDTQYF

J gene: TRBJ1-3
clone size: -
V gene: TRBV5-5
CDR3 protein: CASSSYTGAGNTIYF

J gene: TRBJ2-5
clone size: -
V gene: TRBV11-2
CDR3 protein: CASSSIGTAEETQYF

J gene: TRBJ2-7
clone size: -
V gene: TRBV18
CDR3 protein: CASAGQSYEQYF

J gene: TRBJ1-1
clone size: few
V gene: TRBV7-6
CDR3 protein: CASSLLPTNAEAFF

J gene: TRBJ1-3
clone size: -
V gene: TRBV6-5
CDR3 protein: CASTLGNTIYF

J gene: TRBJ2-1
clone size: -
V gene: TRBV4-3
CDR3 protein: CASSQVRDRYNEQFF

J gene: TRBJ2-5
clone size: -
V gene: TRBV9
CDR3 protein: CASSVGGGSETQYF

J gene: TRBJ2-1
clone size: -
V gene: TRBV7-6
CDR3 protein: CASSPLGGTGYNEQFF

J gene: TRBJ2-7
clone size: -
V gene: TRBV6-5
CDR3 protein: CASSYSTGQGYEQYF

J gene: TRBJ1-5
clone size: -
V gene: TRBV5-6
CDR3 protein: CARHRGESNQPQHF

J gene: TRBJ2-5
clone size: once
V gene: TRBV5-8
CDR3 protein: CASSFIGTGQETQYF

J gene: TRBJ1-4
clone size: -
V gene: TRBV4-2
CDR3 protein: CASSQDHRATTNEKLFF

J gene: TRBJ2-5
clone size: once
V gene: TRBV7-9
CDR3 protein: CASSGSTGTGLETQYF

J gene: TRBJ1-4
clone size: -
V gene: TRBV5-1
CDR3 protein: CASSLGGRYNEKLFF

J gene: TRBJ2-7
clone size: -
V gene: TRBV4-2
CDR3 protein: CASSLADRGYEQYF

J gene: TRBJ1-2
clone size: -
V gene: TRBV27
CDR3 protein: CASSVQGRGGYTF

J gene: TRBJ2-1
clone size: -
V gene: TRBV12-5
CDR3 protein: CASGFGGGPYNEQFF

J gene: TRBJ1-6
clone size: -
V gene: TRBV11-2
CDR3 protein: CASSSLGSPLHF

J gene: TRBJ1-3
clone size: -
V gene: TRBV19
CDR3 protein: CASSISFSGNTIYF

J gene: TRBJ2-5
clone size: -
V gene: TRBV7-8
CDR3 protein: CASSLGSGGEQETQYF

J gene: TRBJ1-2
clone size: -
V gene: TRBV9
CDR3 protein: CASSEGHLDGYTF

J gene: TRBJ2-4
clone size: -
V gene: TRBV11-2
CDR3 protein: CASSFKQGNIQYF

J gene: TRBJ2-7
clone size: -
V gene: TRBV7-9
CDR3 protein: CASSPGPNYEQYF

J gene: TRBJ2-5
clone size: -
V gene: TRBV11-2
CDR3 protein: CASSSTGGFLETQYF

J gene: TRBJ1-1
clone size: -
V gene: TRBV10-1
CDR3 protein: CASSESIGTRTEAFF

J gene: TRBJ2-3
clone size: -
V gene: TRBV7-2
CDR3 protein: CASSATSGDTQYF

J gene: TRBJ2-7
clone size: -
V gene: TRBV10-3
CDR3 protein: CAITNPTGGEQYF

J gene: TRBJ2-5
clone size: few
V gene: TRBV5-5
CDR3 protein: CASSSLAGEHKETQYF

J gene: TRBJ1-2
clone size: -
V gene: TRBV2
CDR3 protein: CASTLDRGRSGYTF

J gene: TRBJ1-1
clone size: -
V gene: TRBV6-1
CDR3 protein: CASSDYNRNTEAFF

J gene: TRBJ2-3
clone size: -
V gene: TRBV9
CDR3 protein: CASSVSSADTQYF

J gene: TRBJ2-7
clone size: -
V gene: TRBV10-3
CDR3 protein: CAISGPSGQDLYEQYF

J gene: TRBJ2-3
clone size: -
V gene: TRBV7-8
CDR3 protein: CASRRGRGKVADTQYF

J gene: TRBJ1-1
clone size: -
V gene: TRBV11-2
CDR3 protein: CASSLENSYTEAFF

J gene: TRBJ2-7
clone size: -
V gene: TRBV5-1
CDR3 protein: CASSSMGDYEQYF

J gene: TRBJ2-1
clone size: -
V gene: TRBV5-4
CDR3 protein: CASSPRGPYNEQFF

J gene: TRBJ1-2
clone size: -
V gene: TRBV5-1
CDR3 protein: CASSPGTEYGYTF

J gene: TRBJ1-1
clone size: -
V gene: TRBV5-4
CDR3 protein: CASSLVGIEAFF

J gene: TRBJ1-2
clone size: few
V gene: TRBV2
CDR3 protein: CASSENRGLGGYTF